This note documents a single TCR beta chain sequence. No antigen is known for it. This same CDR3 is encoded by further DNA sequences in the sample. The source of the sample is a study of cytomegalovirus exposure and HLA in healthy donors. Study-level information: Of over 300 genotyped donors, about 81% clustered with self-reported Caucasian donors. General study points: Presence/absence analyses supposed approximately even sequencing depth among donors. The likely explanation for a cluster of highly shared sequence variants was sequencing artifact. Per a prior analysis, the majority of TCR beta V segments were productive roughly 87% or roughly 30% of the time.

Researchers ran the PCR with 60 Vbeta and 13 Jbeta primers. Method: immunoSEQ multiplex PCR; TCRdb's copy keeps in-frame clones and lacks some. The sample has roughly 88,000 clones. Specimen: PBMCs. The origin of this receptor is a man aged 50-60 years in good health and CMV-seropositive.

The CDR3 DNA reads TGTGCTAGTGGTTTAGATCCCCCCCCGGGTCGAGTCTATGGCTACACCTTC. Its translation is CASGLDPPPGRVYGYTF. The V and J genes are TRBV12-5 and TRBJ1-2; D unresolved. Deletions cut 3 bases from V and 4 bases from J, with 21 bases between. CDR1 and CDR2 (germline): LGHNT, FRNRAP. The CDR3 spans 17 residues.